The 32 T cell receptor beta chains below were found in one sample sequenced in a study of Ad26.COV2.S vaccination and SARS-CoV-2 variants. The treatment here: approximately 18 received Ad26.COV2.S at low or high dose, single or two shots; five or six received placebo; per-sample allocation not given. Sampling occurred on day 63 after the first vaccine or placebo injection. Produced via immunoSEQ multiplex PCR; TCRdb's table is partial and in-frame only. The data contain about 500,000 clones, 89% of them seen just once; the ten biggest clones take up about 1.7%. Specimen: peripheral blood, collected in a trial of Ad26.COV2.S vaccine versus placebo. All receptors come from a person aged 18-60 years who received the Ad26.COV2.S COVID-19 vaccine or a placebo.

CDR3: CASSLNRGVNNSPLHF. CDR3 in DNA: TGTGCCAGCAGCTTGAACAGGGGTGTCAATAATTCACCCCTCCACTTT. The V and J genes are TRBV5-4 and TRBJ1-6, with 7 bases lining up with TRBD1. The CDR3 loop spans 16 amino acids. Germline CDR1 reads SGHNT; CDR2 reads YYREEE (reference sequence). Trimming cost V 1 base and J 5 bases; bases outside gene matches: 6.

The V gene is TRBV2, the J gene TRBJ1-6, with D possibly TRBD1 on 5 matching bases. Germline V gene data show CDR1 as SNHLY and CDR2 as FYNNEI. The ends were cut back, 1 base at V and 9 bases at J, with 13 bases in the middle. This CDR3 is 15 amino acids long. This CDR3 is CASSEEGAASSPLHF. In DNA, the CDR3 is TGTGCCAGCAGTGAAGAAGGGGCAGCCAGTTCACCCCTCCACTTT.

The chain has TRBV5-4 and TRBJ1-6; the D gene is possibly TRBD1 (5 bases). The germline V and J ends were trimmed by 0 bases and 8 bases, with 12 bases remaining between them. Per germline, CDR1 SGHNT and CDR2 YYREEE (reference sequence). CDR3 size: 15 residues. CDR3 nucleotides: TGTGCCAGCAGCTTGGGTGGGGACGGTCATTCACCCCTCCACTTT. It is translated as CASSLGGDGHSPLHF.

The chain links TRBV6-6 to TRBJ1-5, with D perhaps matching TRBD1 (5 bases). There are 16 residues in the CDR3. Between the trimmed V and J ends, which lost 6 bases and 3 bases, there was a span of 18 bases. Germline CDR1 reads MNHNY; CDR2 reads SVGAGI (reference sequence). In nucleotides, the CDR3 is TGTGCCAGCAGGCATGCCCCCGGGGCCGCCAATCAGCCCCAGCATTTT. This encodes CASRHAPGAANQPQHF.

V usage is TRBV28 and J usage is TRBJ1-1, with D tentatively TRBD1 (5 bases). Germline V gene data show CDR1 as MDHEN and CDR2 as SYDVKM. Trimming took 6 bases from V and 3 from J, leaving 11 bases between them. The CDR3 contains 13 residues. In DNA, the CDR3 is TGTGCCAGCAGACGGGGACCCTACACTGAAGCTTTCTTT. As protein: CASRRGPYTEAFF.

The genes are TRBV7-3 and TRBJ2-1; 12 positions match TRBD2. The germline V gene encodes CDR1 SGHTA and CDR2 FQGTGA. The junction had 14 bases not matched to a gene; V was cut back by 0 bases and J by 11 bases. The CDR3 loop spans 18 amino acids. The CDR3 DNA sequence: TGTGCCAGCAGCTTAACTTCCCAACTAGCGGGGGGCCTAATGAAGCAGTTCTTC. Protein sequence: CASSLTSQLAGGLMKQFF.

The chain employs TRBV15 and TRBJ1-5; D is possibly TRBD1 (5 bases). This CDR3 is built from 16 residues. Trimming removed 2 bases from V and 2 bases from J, with 13 bases in between. Germline V gene sequence: CDR1 LNHNV, CDR2 YYDKDF (reference sequence). The CDR3 DNA sequence: TGTGCCACCAGCAGAAGACAGCCTTTGGGCAATCAGCCCCAGCATTTT. It yields the protein CATSRRQPLGNQPQHF. The whole variable domain, remainder taken from reference TRBV15 and TRBJ1-5, is DAMVIQNPRYQVTQFGKPVTLSCSQTLNHNVMYWYQQKSSQAPKLLFHYYDKDFNNEADTPDNFQSRRPNTSFCFLDIRSPGLGDTAMYLCATSRRQPLGNQPQHFGDGTRLSIL.

With regard to this clone: Other DNA sequences in the same sample also yield this CDR3. The rearrangement uses TRBV7-9 and TRBJ2-7, with D possibly TRBD1 on 5 matching bases. This CDR3 spans 12 amino acids. V was pared by 6 bases and J by 3 bases, with 9 bases between. Germline loops: CDR1 SEHNR, CDR2 FQNEAQ (reference sequence). The CDR3 loop reads CASSLQGYEQYF. CDR3 coding DNA: TGTGCCAGCAGTCTCCAGGGCTACGAGCAGTACTTC.

The CDR3 bases are TGTGCCAGCAGTTACTCGGGCAGGAACACTGAAGCTTTCTTT. This codes for CASSYSGRNTEAFF. The chain combines TRBV6-5 with TRBJ1-1; D call uncertain. Looked up from germline, CDR1 is MNHEY and CDR2 is SVGAGI. The CDR3 covers 14 residues. The V end was cut by 0 bases, the J end by 1 base, with 6 bases between.

The chain employs TRBV27 and TRBJ2-7; the D is unclear. Trimming shortened V by 5 bases and J by 3 bases, and 11 bases separated the two germline ends. The CDR3 totals 13 residues. The germline V gene encodes CDR1 MNHEY and CDR2 SMNVEV (reference sequence). CDR3 in amino acids: CASSTTPLYEQYF. The CDR3 DNA reads TGTGCCAGCAGTACTACCCCTCTCTACGAGCAGTACTTC.

This clone was detected only once. This chain links TRBV3-1 (or the pseudogene TRBV3-2) with TRBJ2-7; TRBD2 is a possible D gene (6 bases). The CDR3 has 16 residues. V shed 1 base and J shed 0 bases, with 13 bases lying between them. Germline values: CDR1 LGHDT, CDR2 YNNKEL (reference sequence). The CDR3 loop is CASSQGGGASSYEQYF. The CDR3 region has the DNA TGTGCCAGCAGCCAAGGAGGCGGGGCGAGCTCCTACGAGCAGTACTTC.

This clone was counted a few times. The rearrangement links TRBV28 to TRBJ1-1; D is uncertain. CDR3 length equals 15 residues. With 2 bases removed from V and 1 base from J, the gap between germline ends came to 11 bases. Per germline, CDR1 MDHEN and CDR2 SYDVKM. This CDR3 reads CASSLPGISNTEAFF. The CDR3 DNA reads TGTGCCAGCAGTTTACCAGGTATATCGAACACTGAAGCTTTCTTT.

The V call is TRBV5-1, the J call TRBJ1-1; perhaps TRBD1 as D (6 bases). Germline CDR1 and CDR2: SGHRS and YFSETQ. The length of the CDR3 is 15 residues. Trimming pared 7 bases from V and 5 bases from J, leaving 21 bases between. In nucleotides, the CDR3 is TGCGCCAGCCACCCGGGTCGGGGGCGAGGAACTGAAGCTTTCTTT. Protein sequence: CASHPGRGRGTEAFF.

The J gene is TRBJ2-5, the V gene TRBV7-9; D unclear. This CDR3 contains 15 residues. Germline assignment: CDR1 SEHNR and CDR2 FQNEAQ (reference sequence). The V end was cut by 5 bases, the J end by 1 base, with 14 bases between. CDR3 DNA: TGTGCCAGCAGCCCGATCGGACGCACCCAAGAGACCCAGTACTTC. It translates to CASSPIGRTQETQYF.

The chain joins TRBV5-1 to TRBJ2-1; weak D call: TRBD2 (6 bases). Germline V gene lookup returns CDR1 SGHRS and CDR2 YFSETQ. Trimming stripped 0 bases from V and 0 bases from J, with 10 bases between. The length of the CDR3 is 16 residues. CDR3 amino acids: CASSLERAYSYNEQFF. CDR3 nucleotides: TGCGCCAGCAGCTTGGAGCGGGCCTACTCCTACAATGAGCAGTTCTTC.

This chain joins TRBV9 and TRBJ2-7; 7 bases are a match to TRBD1. The CDR3 has 15 residues. Germline V gene sequence: CDR1 SGDLS, CDR2 YYNGEE. J was trimmed by 4 bases and V by 4 bases; bases with no gene match: 11. The CDR3 region has the DNA TGTGCCAGCAGCCTTCAAGGGGGCCCGATTTACGAGCAGTACTTC. This encodes CASSLQGGPIYEQYF.

The chain has TRBV9 and TRBJ2-2; 9 bases match TRBD1. Unmatched junction bases numbered 6, after V lost 3 bases and J lost 3 bases. The length of the CDR3 is 16 residues. Germline values: CDR1 SGDLS, CDR2 YYNGEE. The CDR3 DNA sequence: TGTGCCAGCAGCGCTGGAGGGACAGGGTACACCGGGGAGCTGTTTTTT. It translates to CASSAGGTGYTGELFF.

The genes are TRBV9 and TRBJ2-3, with 7 bases aligning to TRBD1. This CDR3 region has 15 residues. Unmatched junction bases numbered 6, after V lost 3 bases and J lost 2 bases. Per the germline V gene, CDR1 is SGDLS and CDR2 is YYNGEE. The CDR3 coding sequence is TGTGCCAGCAGCGAGGGACAGTACATCACAGATACGCAGTATTTT. Its protein product is CASSEGQYITDTQYF.

The rearrangement joins TRBV19 to TRBJ2-7; D is undetermined. Germline assignment: CDR1 LNHDA and CDR2 SQIVND (reference sequence). The CDR3 loop spans 15 amino acids. Trimming cost V 1 base and J 4 bases, with 14 bases left between them. CDR3 region: CASSIVDNPQYEQYF. CDR3 nucleotides: TGTGCCAGTAGTATAGTTGACAATCCCCAGTACGAGCAGTACTTC.

The table lists this clone with a count of one. V is TRBV5-4 and J is TRBJ2-7; the match to TRBD1 covers 8 bases. Germline lookup yields CDR1 SGHNT and CDR2 YYREEE (reference sequence). The CDR3 spans 13 residues. V lost 4 bases to trimming and J lost 7 bases; unmatched junction nucleotides: 7. This CDR3 is CASSRQGQEEQYF. CDR3 coding DNA: TGTGCCAGCAGCCGACAGGGGCAGGAAGAGCAGTACTTC. The full variable domain, in which reference TRBV5-4 and TRBJ2-7 provide the parts outside the CDR3, is ETGVTQSPTHLIKTRGQQVTLRCSSQSGHNTVSWYQQALGQGPQFIFQYYREEENGRGNFPPRFSGLQFPNYSSELNVNALELDDSALYLCASSRQGQEEQYFGPGTRLTVT.

This chain uses TRBV7-8 with TRBJ2-3, with 15 nucleotides matching TRBD2. The CDR3 runs 18 residues. Germline V lookup: CDR1 SGHVS, CDR2 FQNEAQ. V dropped 8 bases and J dropped 1; count of bases not matched to a gene: 10. The CDR3 loop reads CASLPGTSGRFRTDTQYF. The DNA of the CDR3 is TGTGCCAGCCTCCCCGGGACTAGCGGGAGGTTTCGCACAGATACGCAGTATTTT.

The V and J genes are TRBV11-2 and TRBJ2-3; possible D gene TRBD2, 6 bases. The CDR3 runs 17 residues. Germline V gene sequence: CDR1 SGHAT, CDR2 FQNNGV. Between the trimmed V and J ends, which lost 1 base and 3 bases, there was a span of 17 bases. CDR3 in DNA: TGTGCCAGCAGCTTAGGAGGTCAGCGGGTCCGAACAGATACGCAGTATTTT. This encodes CASSLGGQRVRTDTQYF.

CDR3 in amino acids: CASSEYGLWGGIPHEQYF. CDR3 nucleotide sequence: TGTGCCAGCAGTGAATATGGCCTTTGGGGCGGGATCCCCCACGAGCAGTACTTC. The rearrangement uses TRBV2 and TRBJ2-7; perhaps TRBD2 as D (6 bases). Per the germline V gene, CDR1 is SNHLY and CDR2 is FYNNEI. The length of the CDR3 is 18 residues. The V end was cut by 2 bases, the J end by 5 bases, with 25 bases between.

CDR3 region: CASSLEVAGGKETQYF. DNA of the CDR3: TGCGCCAGCAGCTTGGAGGTAGCGGGAGGGAAAGAGACCCAGTACTTC. V usage is TRBV5-1 and J usage is TRBJ2-5; 11 bases align to TRBD2. The CDR3 has 16 residues. Germline CDR1 SGHRS, CDR2 YFSETQ. With 0 bases clipped from V and 3 bases from J, the junction kept 4 bases outside the gene matches.

J is TRBJ2-7 and V is TRBV7-8, with a weak D call TRBD2 (5 bases). The CDR3 spans 15 residues. Per germline, CDR1 SGHVS and CDR2 FQNEAQ. Trimming removed 1 base at V and 6 bases at J, with 16 bases between. The chain's CDR3 is CASSLEVGDGREQYF. DNA for the CDR3: TGTGCCAGCAGCTTAGAAGTCGGGGATGGACGCGAGCAGTACTTC.

CDR3 nucleotides: TGTGCCAGCAGTTTCCGGAGCTGGGAGGGGGAGCTGTTTTTT. As protein: CASSFRSWEGELFF. This chain joins TRBV27 and TRBJ2-2, with a tentative D call TRBD2 (5 bases). CDR3 length: 14 residues. The germline V and J ends were trimmed by 3 bases and 8 bases, with 13 bases remaining between them. Germline V gives CDR1 MNHEY, CDR2 SMNVEV (reference sequence).

This chain connects TRBV28 to TRBJ2-7; D might be TRBD1 (6 bases). Between the trimmed V and J ends, which lost 6 bases and 3 bases, there was a span of 21 bases. In germline, CDR1 is MDHEN, CDR2 SYDVKM. The CDR3 has 16 residues. This CDR3 is CASRATGSTNSYEQYF. The CDR3 coding sequence is TGTGCCAGCAGGGCTACAGGGTCGACGAATAGCTACGAGCAGTACTTC.

This clone has a single count. The V gene is TRBV12-3 or TRBV12-4, the J gene TRBJ2-5; TRBD2 is a possible D gene (6 bases). This CDR3 region has 13 residues. Between the trimmed V and J ends, which lost 9 bases and 5 bases, there was a span of 16 bases. The CDR3, as DNA: TGTGCCAGTACTCGGAGGGCCCGTGAGACCCAGTACTTC. Translation: CASTRRARETQYF.

This clone was observed a few times. The CDR3 sequence is CASSVVPSVTEAFF. Here the CDR3 DNA reads TGTGCCAGCAGCGTAGTTCCCTCCGTGACTGAAGCTTTCTTT. The chain combines TRBV9 with TRBJ1-1; no clear D gene. The germline CDR1 and CDR2 sequences are SGDLS and YYNGEE. The germline V and J ends were trimmed by 0 bases and 5 bases, with 11 bases remaining between them. CDR3 length: 14 residues.

This chain uses TRBV9 with TRBJ1-5; D remains unclear. Germline V lookup: CDR1 SGDLS, CDR2 YYNGEE. V shed 0 bases and J shed 4 bases, with 5 bases lying between them. The CDR3 has 13 residues. The CDR3 DNA reads as TGTGCCAGCAGCGTAGGGCTAAATCAGCCCCAGCATTTT. Residues: CASSVGLNQPQHF.

The CDR3 DNA follows: TGTGCCTGGAGAATCCCGAACAACTATGGCTACACCTTC. This gives the protein CAWRIPNNYGYTF. The chain is built from TRBV30 and TRBJ1-2; D gene unclear. Germline V lookup: CDR1 GTSNPN, CDR2 SVGIG (reference sequence). V dropped 3 bases and J dropped 2 bases, with 10 bases sitting between them. This CDR3 is 13 amino acids long.

This clone appeared a few times. The V call is TRBV20-1, the J call TRBJ2-7; TRBD1 matches 7 bases. Looked up from germline, CDR1 is DFQATT and CDR2 is SNEGSKA (reference sequence). The CDR3 contains 13 residues. Trimming took 3 bases from V and 5 from J; bases not matched to a gene: 7. CDR3 nucleotides: TGCAGTGCTAGTTGGGACAGTCACGACGAGCAGTACTTC. Translated, it gives CSASWDSHDEQYF.